The clone carrying this TCR beta chain was seen just once. Its antigen is not identified. At one boundary the junction diverges from the germline segment, which might be a read error. Germline V gives CDR1 SGHDT, CDR2 YYEEEE. CDR3 size: 14 residues. This entry belongs to a study of tumor-infiltrating lymphocytes in glioblastoma multiforme. Study outcomes and limitations: Detected clone frequencies may not reflect cell counts, being RNA-based. Only one glioblastoma patient had TCR and mutation analysis.

TCRB libraries came from RNA via three nested multiplex PCR rounds. Input was about 0.55 ug total RNA, reverse-transcribed with a C-beta primer. No unique molecular identifiers were described for these TCRB libraries. TCRdb reprocessed the multiplex PCR reads via MiXCR and lists one record per CDR3 protein. The sample consists of roughly 8,400 distinct CDR3 sequences, about four fifths of them appearing once. This clonotype was sampled from a male donor with glioblastoma. J is TRBJ2-4 and V is TRBV5-6; D not resolved. The source material was brain tumor tissue. For the CDR3, the DNA is TGTGCCAACAGCTTCCCGGCTTTCCAAAACATTCAGTACTTC. Its translation: CANSFPAFQNIQYF.